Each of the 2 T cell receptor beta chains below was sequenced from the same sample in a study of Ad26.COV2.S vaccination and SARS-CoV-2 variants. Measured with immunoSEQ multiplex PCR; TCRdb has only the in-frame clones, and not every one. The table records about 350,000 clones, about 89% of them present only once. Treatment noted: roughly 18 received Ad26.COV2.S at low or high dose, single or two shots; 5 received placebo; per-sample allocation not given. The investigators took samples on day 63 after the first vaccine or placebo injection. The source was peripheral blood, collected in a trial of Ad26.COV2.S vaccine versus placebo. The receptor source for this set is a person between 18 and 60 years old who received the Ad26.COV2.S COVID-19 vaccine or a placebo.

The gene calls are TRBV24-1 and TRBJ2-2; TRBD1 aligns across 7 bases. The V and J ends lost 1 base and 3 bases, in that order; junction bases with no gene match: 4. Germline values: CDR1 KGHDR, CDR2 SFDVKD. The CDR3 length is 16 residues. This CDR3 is CATSDLRGPDTGELFF. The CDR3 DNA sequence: TGTGCCACCAGTGATTTAAGGGGGCCTGACACCGGGGAGCTGTTTTTT.

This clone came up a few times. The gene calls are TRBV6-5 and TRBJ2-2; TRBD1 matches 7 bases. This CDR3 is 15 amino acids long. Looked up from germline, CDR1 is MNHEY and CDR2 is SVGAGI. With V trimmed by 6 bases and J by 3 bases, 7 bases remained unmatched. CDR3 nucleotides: TGTGCCAGCAGGTTACAGGGGAAGTACACCGGGGAGCTGTTTTTT. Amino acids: CASRLQGKYTGELFF.